These T cell receptor beta chains were read from a single sample in a study of beta chain features in type 1 diabetes. The assay was immunoSEQ multiplex PCR, and TCRdb's table has in-frame clones only and misses some. The data contain about 320,000 clones, around 13% of them singletons. The sample comprised central memory CD4+ T cells from blood. These receptors were taken from a man in his thirties or forties in good health. The conserved cysteine and the conserved F or W are not part of the CDR3 here. A D gene is named only where the DNA matches it firmly. Only part of the rows carry a size: once, few, many, or a class if the clone is expanded.

D,size,V,CDR3
TRBD1,few,TRBV27,ASSRTGVSGETQY
-,few,TRBV11-3,ASSPDHAEQF
-,once,TRBV11-2,ASSRSLGGQETQY
TRBD2,-,TRBV6-5,ACRVAGGVDTQY
-,few,TRBV20-1,SVSTRDTQY
-,-,TRBV7-2,ASSLDYTDTQY
TRBD2,-,TRBV7-2,ASSAGLAGGYEQY
-,many,TRBV30,AWSVGQIQH
-,many,TRBV14,ASSREFNEQF
-,many,TRBV5-1,ASSLGQGLRYGYT
-,-,TRBV5-1,ASSLLSGQNEKLF
-,few,TRBV4-2,ASSQDRPPQTYGYT
-,-,TRBV5-4,ASSQGGMAQETQY
-,-,TRBV11-2,ASSLLLGVSEAF
-,few,TRBV7-2,ASSLSGAASRNQPQH
-,-,TRBV6-6,ASSNGEVNTEAF
TRBD2,many,TRBV19,ASSTSGRGGAGELF
-,-,TRBV12-5,ASGPPGGREQPQH
TRBD1,many,TRBV7-9,ASSLRQGYNEQF
-,few,TRBV7-2,ASSLGTYPGLSSTDTQY
-,-,TRBV6-6,ASKSLRSGNTIY
TRBD1,few,TRBV5-4,ASSPPDRVAETQY
TRBD2,few,TRBV6-5,ASSAASGRADTQY
TRBD2,-,TRBV6-1,ASSEAVAGGIFTDTQY
-,-,TRBV14,ASSQDPGAQTGELF
-,-,TRBV2,ASSGVGGLGNEQF
-,many,TRBV5-1,ASGKTGELF
TRBD2,few,TRBV13,ASSLGLAGGPHEQF
-,few,TRBV21-1,ASSKGSQRGGRETQY
-,-,TRBV5-4,ASSLRANYGYT
TRBD1,few,TRBV29-1,SATGTDINQPQH
TRBD2,few,TRBV4-1,ASSQEFPAGGSGTGELF
TRBD1,-,TRBV7-9,ASSRPGQGAGELF
-,few,TRBV7-7,ASSIFGTGELF
-,-,TRBV5-1,ASSPNTRGSYNEQF
-,-,TRBV6-5,ASTRSPRVGGYT
TRBD2,few,TRBV4-3,ASSLSGGTHNEQF
TRBD1,-,TRBV7-2,ASSYRTGGNMVANEKLF
TRBD2,-,TRBV5-1,ASKGLAGVTGELF
-,-,TRBV6-1,ASSEITGPNYGYT
TRBD2,few,TRBV2,ASTRLAGSTDTQY
TRBD1,few,TRBV14,ASSQGRKDRASSYEQY
-,-,TRBV2,ASSQMGQETQY
-,few,TRBV27,ASSLKPFGETQY
TRBD1,few,TRBV5-1,ASSLAGQAQETQY
TRBD1,many,TRBV27,ASSTTGTGVEKLF
-,few,TRBV21-1,ASSNCRDRVFYEQY
-,many,TRBV6-1,ASAMNTEAF
-,-,TRBV29-1,SVEANFRETQY
-,-,TRBV5-1,ASSANLDNEQF
TRBD2,-,TRBV2,ASSEGTSGGYEQY
-,-,TRBV7-2,ASSFGSGGQETQY
TRBD2,few,TRBV30,AWSVKGLAGGGIQY
TRBD2,few,TRBV7-2,ASSSSSGGGETQY
-,few,TRBV2,ASKWLISLDEQF